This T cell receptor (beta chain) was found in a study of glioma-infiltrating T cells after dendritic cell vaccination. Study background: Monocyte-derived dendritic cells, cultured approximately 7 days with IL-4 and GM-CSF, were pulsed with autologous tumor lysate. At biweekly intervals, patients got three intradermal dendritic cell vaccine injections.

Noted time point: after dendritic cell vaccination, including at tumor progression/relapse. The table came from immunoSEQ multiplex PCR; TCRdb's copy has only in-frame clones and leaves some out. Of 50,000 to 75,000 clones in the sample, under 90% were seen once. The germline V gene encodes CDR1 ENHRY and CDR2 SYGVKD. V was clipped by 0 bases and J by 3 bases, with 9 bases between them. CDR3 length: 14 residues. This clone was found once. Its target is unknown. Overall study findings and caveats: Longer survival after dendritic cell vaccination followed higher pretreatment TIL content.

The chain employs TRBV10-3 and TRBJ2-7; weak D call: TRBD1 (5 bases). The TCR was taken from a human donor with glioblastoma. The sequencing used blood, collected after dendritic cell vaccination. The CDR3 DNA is TGTGCCATCAGTGAGTCGGGGCAGGGCTACGAGCAGTACTTC. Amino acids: CAISESGQGYEQYF.